This T cell receptor (beta chain) was identified during a study of cytomegalovirus exposure and HLA in healthy donors. This clone was counted only a few times. With 60 Vbeta and 13 Jbeta primers, the PCR was carried out. Profiled with immunoSEQ multiplex PCR; TCRdb holds only in-frame clones, not every one. The sample gives some 200,000 clones, roughly 77% of which show up once; approximately 0.39% is in the top ten. This CDR3 has 15 amino acids. Trimming shortened V by 6 bases and J by 3 bases, and 15 bases separated the two germline ends. The germline V gene has CDR1 MNHEY and CDR2 SVGAGI. Input material: PBMCs. The sequence derives from a male donor in good health and CMV-seropositive. The chain carries TRBV6-5 and TRBJ1-3, with D possibly matching TRBD1 (6 bases). The CDR3: CASRTQGSYGNTIYF. The CDR3 nucleotides read TGTGCCAGCAGAACCCAGGGGAGCTATGGAAACACCATATATTTT.